A single sample gave rise to the 29 T cell receptor beta chains below, sequenced in a study of cytomegalovirus exposure and HLA in healthy donors. PCR amplification relied on 60 Vbeta primers (plus 13 Jbeta primers). Libraries were prepared by immunoSEQ multiplex PCR; TCRdb keeps only in-frame clonotypes and omits some of them. The sample includes about 200,000 clones, about 81% of them seen just once. Sequencing input: PBMCs. These receptors came from a man between 18 and 35 years old in good health and CMV-seronegative.

This clone has just a few counts. The chain has TRBV7-6 and TRBJ2-2; D may be TRBD2 (6 bases). The CDR3 contains 15 residues. Germline CDR1 is SGHVS and CDR2 is FNYEAQ. Between the trimmed V and J ends, which lost 2 bases and 5 bases, there was a span of 12 bases. The CDR3 nucleotides read TGTGCCAGCAGCTTATCCGCGGGACGGACCGGGGAGCTGTTTTTT. This gives the protein CASSLSAGRTGELFF.

The gene calls are TRBV7-2 and TRBJ1-6; D is uncertain. CDR3 size: 13 residues. V was cut by 5 bases and J by 12 bases, with 14 bases left in between. Germline V lookup: CDR1 SGHTA, CDR2 FQGNSA. CDR3 in amino acids: CASSSLSGGPLHF. Written as DNA, the CDR3 is TGTGCCAGCAGCAGCCTATCGGGAGGACCCCTCCACTTT.

The rearrangement uses TRBV19 and TRBJ1-2; unclear D gene. The CDR3 is 15 residues long. V was trimmed by 5 bases and J by 2 bases, leaving 15 bases between them. Germline CDR1 is LNHDA and CDR2 is SQIVND (reference sequence). The CDR3 spells CASSRDRVPNYGYTF. For the CDR3, the DNA is TGTGCCAGTAGTCGAGACCGGGTCCCAAACTATGGCTACACCTTC. The whole variable domain, remainder taken from reference TRBV19 and TRBJ1-2, is DGGITQSPKYLFRKEGQNVTLSCEQNLNHDAMYWYRQDPGQGLRLIYYSQIVNDFQKGDIAEGYSVSREKKESFPLTVTSAQKNPTAFYLCASSRDRVPNYGYTFGSGTRLTVV.

V is TRBV29-1 and J is TRBJ1-4; a possible D gene is TRBD1 (5 bases). Trimming removed 5 bases from V and 1 base from J, with 14 bases in between. Germline V gene data show CDR1 as SQVTM and CDR2 as ANQGSEA. The CDR3 contains 15 residues. This CDR3 is CSVQPDGGTNEKLFF. Written as DNA, the CDR3 is TGCAGCGTTCAGCCAGACGGGGGAACTAATGAAAAACTGTTTTTT.

The rearrangement joins TRBV19 to TRBJ1-2; 9 positions match TRBD1. The CDR3 has 16 residues. The V segment lost 6 bases and the J segment 7 bases; nucleotides outside the gene matches: 15. Germline V gene data show CDR1 as LNHDA and CDR2 as SQIVND (reference sequence). DNA of the CDR3: TGTGCCAGTAGCAAAGACCGGGACAGGGTAAAAGGTGGCTACACCTTC. Its protein product is CASSKDRDRVKGGYTF.

This clone was detected only a few times. The gene calls are TRBV4-3 and TRBJ2-1; unclear D gene. Germline V gene data show CDR1 as LGHNA and CDR2 as YSLEER. The CDR3 spans 14 residues. V was trimmed by 0 bases and J by 7 bases, leaving 10 bases between them. This CDR3 reads CASSQDIQSNEQFF. The CDR3 region has the DNA TGCGCCAGCAGCCAAGATATACAGTCTAATGAGCAGTTCTTC.

As for this clone: One end of the junction varies from germline; a read error may be responsible. The chain is built from TRBV7-7 and TRBJ2-1, with 8 bases lining up with TRBD1. Per germline, CDR1 SSHAT and CDR2 FNYEAQ (reference sequence). The CDR3 contains 15 residues. CDR3 region: CASSPRQGLANEQFF. The DNA for the CDR3 is TGTGCTAGCAGCCCTAGACAGGGGTTGGCGAATGAGCAGTTCTTC. Supplemented by reference TRBV7-7 and TRBJ2-1, the full variable domain reads GAGVSQSPRYKVTKRGQDVTLRCDPISSHATLYWYQQALGQGPEFLTYFNYEAQPDKSGLPSDRFSAERPEGSISTLTIQRTEQRDSAMYRCASSPRQGLANEQFFGPGTRLTVL.

This chain joins TRBV11-3 and TRBJ2-3; 10 nucleotides line up with TRBD1. The germline V gene has CDR1 SGHNT and CDR2 YENEEA. The J segment lost 2 bases and the V segment lost 3 bases, leaving 8 bases of the junction unmatched. The CDR3 loop spans 17 amino acids. CDR3 in DNA: TGTGCCAGCAGCTTGGCCGGGGACAGGGGATCCACAGATACGCAGTATTTT. Translated, it gives CASSLAGDRGSTDTQYF.

V gene TRBV19 combines with J gene TRBJ1-4; 10 bases fit TRBD1. Germline values: CDR1 LNHDA, CDR2 SQIVND (reference sequence). This CDR3 is 17 amino acids long. Trimming took 7 bases from V and 2 from J; bases not matched to a gene: 10. The CDR3 is CASTDRGISGTNEKLFF. CDR3 sequence (DNA): TGTGCCAGTACGGACAGGGGGATCTCGGGGACTAATGAAAAACTGTTTTTT.

The chain links TRBV18 to TRBJ2-7, with TRBD1 matching 8 bases. Germline CDR1 and CDR2: KGHSH and LQKENI. J lost 6 bases, V lost 4 bases, and 11 bases had no gene match. CDR3 length: 15 residues. The CDR3 bases are TGTGCCAGCTCACAGGAATCAGGGGGCTCGGTCGAGCAGTACTTC. It yields the protein CASSQESGGSVEQYF.

The chain combines TRBV10-3 with TRBJ2-1, with D tentatively TRBD1 (7 bases). Germline loops: CDR1 ENHRY, CDR2 SYGVKD. The V end lost 0 bases, the J end lost 6 bases, and 15 bases lay between the germline ends. The CDR3 runs to 16 residues. Here the CDR3 reads CAISESGRGAFNEQFF. In DNA, the CDR3 is TGTGCCATCAGTGAGTCGGGCAGGGGGGCATTCAATGAGCAGTTCTTC.

The chain links TRBV30 to TRBJ1-4; 7 bases align to TRBD1. Trimming removed 3 bases from V and 0 bases from J; junction bases left unmatched: 7. The CDR3 covers 16 residues. Germline V CDR1 and CDR2: GTSNPN, SVGIG (reference sequence). This CDR3 is CAWRTGRTATNEKLFF. CDR3 DNA sequence: TGTGCCTGGAGGACAGGGCGGACGGCAACTAATGAAAAACTGTTTTTT.

The V gene is TRBV11-3, the J gene TRBJ2-6; 12 bases agree with TRBD2. V was pared by 2 bases and J by 2 bases, with 10 bases of the junction left unmatched. The CDR3 has 20 residues. The germline V gene encodes CDR1 SGHNT and CDR2 YENEEA. CDR3 in amino acids: CASSLRYLLAGGAGANVLTF. The CDR3 DNA reads TGTGCCAGCAGCTTACGCTATCTCCTAGCGGGGGGGGCTGGGGCCAACGTCCTGACTTTC.

This clone was recorded a few times. J is TRBJ1-1 and V is TRBV13; 10 bases match TRBD1. The ends lost 5 bases at V and 6 bases at J; junction bases unmatched: 6. From germline, CDR1 is PRHDT and CDR2 FYEKMQ (reference sequence). The CDR3 is 14 amino acids. The chain's CDR3 is CASSRGQGYPEAFF. The CDR3 nucleotides read TGTGCCAGCAGCCGGGGACAGGGGTATCCTGAAGCTTTCTTT.

A few counts support this clone. The V gene is TRBV5-5, the J gene TRBJ2-1; D not resolved. Trimming cost V 2 bases and J 14 bases, with 17 bases left between them. The CDR3 covers 13 residues. Germline assignment: CDR1 SGHKS and CDR2 YYEKEE (reference sequence). The CDR3 nucleotides are TGTGCCAGCAGCTTAATGGTCAGGTCCAACGAGTTCTTC. Its protein is CASSLMVRSNEFF.

The chain links TRBV28 to TRBJ1-2, with TRBD1 as a possible D gene (5 bases). CDR3 length: 13 residues. Trimming took 3 bases from V and 3 from J, leaving 8 bases between them. Germline-derived CDR1 and CDR2 are MDHEN and SYDVKM. CDR3 region: CASSLGEDYGYTF. In DNA, the CDR3 is TGTGCCAGCAGTTTGGGGGAGGACTATGGCTACACCTTC.

The V call is TRBV5-4, the J call TRBJ2-7; TRBD2 aligns across 8 bases. The CDR3 is 16 amino acids. CDR1 is SGHNT and CDR2 is YYREEE in the germline V gene (reference sequence). With 2 bases clipped from V and 7 bases from J, the junction kept 14 bases outside the gene matches. The CDR3 reads CASSLLALADGGEQYF. The CDR3 DNA reads as TGTGCCAGCAGCTTACTAGCACTAGCGGACGGAGGGGAGCAGTACTTC.

The rearrangement links TRBV5-4 to TRBJ2-5; the match to TRBD1 covers 10 bases. The CDR3 covers 15 residues. Losses at the gene ends were 0 bases for V and 9 bases for J; bases not matched to a gene: 8. CDR1 and CDR2 from the germline V gene are SGHNT and YYREEE (reference sequence). The CDR3 reads CASSLDTGQGKAQYF. In nucleotides, the CDR3 is TGTGCCAGCAGCTTGGACACGGGACAGGGGAAGGCCCAGTACTTC.

The V gene is TRBV6-5, the J gene TRBJ1-2; 9 bases match TRBD1. The CDR3 length is 15 residues. J gave up 6 bases and V 6 bases, and 11 bases lay outside the gene matches. CDR1 is MNHEY and CDR2 is SVGAGI in the germline V gene. CDR3 sequence: CASRKDRGPTHGYTF. The CDR3 nucleotides are TGTGCCAGCAGAAAGGACAGGGGTCCCACCCATGGCTACACCTTC.

The chain recombines TRBV27 with TRBJ2-5, with 11 nucleotides matching TRBD1. The end of the DNA aligns better with TRBJ2-7, so the J call may be wrong. Germline lookup yields CDR1 MNHEY and CDR2 SMNVEV (reference sequence). The CDR3 runs to 15 residues. In nucleotides, the CDR3 is TGTGCCAGCAGTCCGCCGGACAGGGGGCCCTACGAGCAGTACTTC. Its translation: CASSPPDRGPYEQYF.

This clone appeared a few times. The rearrangement uses TRBV27 and TRBJ1-1, with D possibly TRBD1 on 5 matching bases. Looked up from germline, CDR1 is MNHEY and CDR2 is SMNVEV (reference sequence). Deletions cut 6 bases from V and 1 base from J, with 18 bases between. The CDR3 spans 16 residues. The CDR3 region is CASSPAPRVRNTEAFF. In DNA form, the CDR3 reads TGTGCCAGCAGCCCCGCCCCCAGGGTTAGGAACACTGAAGCTTTCTTT.

The chain joins TRBV5-1 to TRBJ2-1, with 7 nucleotides matching TRBD2. Germline loops: CDR1 SGHRS, CDR2 YFSETQ. The CDR3 has 15 residues. The V and J ends lost 4 bases and 6 bases, in that order; junction bases with no gene match: 10. CDR3 in amino acids: CASSIPSGGRNEQFF. CDR3 nucleotide sequence: TGCGCCAGCAGCATTCCTAGCGGAGGTCGCAATGAGCAGTTCTTC.

The chain recombines TRBV9 with TRBJ1-6; perhaps TRBD1 as D (6 bases). The CDR3 contains 12 residues. Germline V lookup: CDR1 SGDLS, CDR2 YYNGEE. V was shortened by 3 bases and J by 11 bases, with 9 bases between the two germline ends. CDR3 nucleotide sequence: TGTGCCAGCAGCGACAGGGCGCCACCCCTCCACTTT. Translation gives CASSDRAPPLHF.

The rearrangement uses TRBV7-2 and TRBJ2-7, with 9 bases fitting TRBD2. CDR1 and CDR2 from the germline V gene are SGHTA and FQGNSA. The V segment lost 5 bases and the J segment 2 bases; nucleotides outside the gene matches: 4. The CDR3 sequence is 14 residues long. The CDR3 spells CASSAGLAPYEQYF. DNA for the CDR3: TGTGCCAGCAGCGCAGGACTAGCGCCCTACGAGCAGTACTTC.

The J gene is TRBJ2-3, the V gene TRBV19; 11 bases map to TRBD2. With 6 bases clipped from V and 4 bases from J, the junction kept 15 bases outside the gene matches. This CDR3 contains 18 residues. Looked up from germline, CDR1 is LNHDA and CDR2 is SQIVND (reference sequence). CDR3 residues: CASSLTSGGISGADTQYF. The CDR3 DNA reads as TGTGCCAGTAGCCTTACTAGCGGGGGAATTTCGGGGGCAGATACGCAGTATTTT.

The V call is TRBV21-1, the J call TRBJ2-7; TRBD1 was called by the table and not checked on the DNA. TRBV21-1 is a listed pseudogene. The CDR3 contains 20 residues. CDR3 in DNA: TGTGCCAGCAGCAAAACGGGTCGAGGGACAGGGGGAGGCTGGGCCTACGAGCAGTACTTC. Its protein is CASSKTGRGTGGGWAYEQYF.

This sequence joins TRBV5-1 and TRBJ2-1; unclear D gene. Germline CDR1 reads SGHRS; CDR2 reads YFSETQ. The V end lost 4 bases, the J end lost 2 bases, and 10 bases lay between the germline ends. The length of the CDR3 is 14 residues. The CDR3 coding sequence is TGCGCCAGCAGCCGGCAGGATCCCTACAATGAGCAGTTCTTC. The encoded protein is CASSRQDPYNEQFF.

CDR3 region: CASSLGAIGRYGYTF. The CDR3 bases are TGTGCCAGCAGCTTGGGAGCTATTGGCCGGTATGGCTACACCTTC. The chain has TRBV13 and TRBJ1-2, with D hard to call. There are 15 residues in the CDR3. Trimming shortened V by 3 bases and J by 5 bases, and 16 bases separated the two germline ends. The V gene's germline CDR1 is PRHDT and CDR2 FYEKMQ (reference sequence).

This chain joins TRBV9 and TRBJ2-7; no reliable D call. This CDR3 contains 13 residues. The germline V gene encodes CDR1 SGDLS and CDR2 YYNGEE. Trimming left V 0 bases short and J 5 bases short, with 9 bases between. The DNA of the CDR3 is TGTGCCAGCAGCGTAGGGCACGCCAACGAGCAGTACTTC. Its protein product is CASSVGHANEQYF.